This T cell receptor beta chain emerged from a study of blood T cell repertoires in COVID-19. About the research overall: Samples representing acute and convalescent COVID-19 were sourced from the United States, Italy and Spain. Sources were T cells, B-cell-depleted T cells, or PBMCs; the material itself was cDNA or gDNA.

V shed 3 bases and J 4 bases; nucleotides not matched to a gene: 4. This CDR3 spans 14 amino acids. CDR1 and CDR2 from the germline V gene are MDHEN and SYDVKM. Original processing methods: Counts of nucleated cells, estimated from reference gene primer amplification, were obtained. Repertoires were generated with immunoSEQ multiplex PCR, while TCRdb's copy carries only in-frame clones and drops some. The DNA was the basis for D and trimming; V, J and clone size are from that table. The sample includes 200,000 to 300,000 clones, around four fifths of them seen just once. This clone has a single count.

The source material was peripheral blood. This TCR was recovered from a man in his sixties with acute or convalescent COVID-19. The chain couples TRBV28 to TRBJ1-1, with TRBD1 matching 8 bases. The CDR3 DNA reads TGTGCCAGCAGTTTGACAGGGGTTTTCACTGAAGCTTTCTTT. It codes for CASSLTGVFTEAFF.